The entry below describes one T cell receptor beta chain. No antigen is known for it. No per-base quality is available; no much larger clone lies one base away. The source of the sample is a study of blood T cell repertoires in COVID-19 (TCRdb year 2020). The study in broad terms: The collaborator samples originated in the United States, Italy and Spain and spanned the acute and convalescent phases of COVID-19. The material from the prospective study consisted of cDNA or gDNA derived from T cells, B-cell-depleted T cells, or PBMCs. The dataset comprised deeply sampled blood TCRbeta repertoires from subjects exposed to, actively infected with, or recovered from COVID-19. The repertoires were made available in a free public database intended to serve as a resource for research on the immune response to SARS-CoV-2. Samples came from the ongoing ImmuneRACE study (first 160 participants) plus 1,254 subjects from 6 global collaborators. The sample metadata nearly always contained a de-identified subject ID, COVID-19 status, age in years and sex. Where available, HLA class I and class II types were taken from metadata supplied by the sample provider and were not determined by assay-based typing.

Collaborating institutions collected whole blood in K2EDTA tubes following their own protocols. For TCRbeta analysis, collaborator samples were shipped as frozen whole blood, as isolated PBMCs, or as DNA extracted from either sample type. TCRbeta CDR3 regions were amplified from genomic DNA using the immunoSEQ Assay, a bias-controlled multiplex PCR. In the source study's methods: The number of nucleated cells in each sample was estimated from the amplification of reference gene primers within the assay. To quantify the absolute abundance of each unique TCRbeta CDR3 rearrangement, sequence reads were collapsed and filtered. For each sample, productive Simpson clonality was calculated by taking the square root of Simpson's diversity index across productive rearrangements. TCRdb took over this immuneACCESS table, retaining in-frame rearrangements with V and J assigned. Such tables are incomplete; in checked studies, under half of the missing clones stem from an unresolved V gene, and the remainder is unexplained. Clone size and the V and J calls come from that table; the DNA yielded D and trimming. Across this sample there are about 19,000 clones, with 85% to 90% seen only once. Approximately 12% of the sample lies in the top ten.

Study-level results and caveats: How much clinical and demographic metadata was included differed by source and by participant, and the metadata was provided uncurated.

Trimming leaves V shorter by 5 bases and J shorter by 0 bases, with the junction holding 11 bases beyond the gene matches. Reading the germline V gene (reference sequence) gives CDR1 SGHNT and CDR2 YYREEE. Its CDR3 holds 16 amino acids, cysteine through phenylalanine. The read is trimmed to its CDR3 DNA, 48 bases read in frame from base 1. This chain is built from TRBV5-4 and TRBJ2-7, with TRBD2 matching 7 junction bases. Sequences were obtained from peripheral blood. The origin of this receptor is a human donor in a cohort sampled during active COVID-19. The base sequence is TGTGCCAGCAGTTCAGAACTAGCGCGAAGCTCCTACGAGCAGTACTTC. This codes for CASSSELARSSYEQYF.